Listed here is a single T cell receptor beta chain. It has no known antigen specificity. Within one base of it there is no much larger clone, and no base qualities were kept. Including the terminal cysteine and phenylalanine, the CDR3 comprises 16 residues. Only the CDR3 DNA is retained, 48 bases long and in frame from the first base. The V end loses 7 bases and the J end loses 1 base, and a stretch of 20 bases separates them. CDR1 and CDR2, looked up from the germline V gene (reference sequence), are MNHEY and SMNVEV. The data belong to a study of shared clonotypes between healthy human individuals (dated by TCRdb to the early 2020s). The study in broad terms: The cohort comprised a couple of women and three men aged 18 to 49 years. Leukapheresis yielded between about 0.85 and 9 billion PBMCs per donor. For each donor, three plates each were used for CD4 naive and CD4 memory, two plates were used for CD8 naive, and one plate was used for CD8 memory. To increase sequencing depth and limit assay-specific biases, different laboratories used diverse techniques to prepare libraries and sequence TCR repertoires. The study deeply sequenced blood TCR repertoires of five healthy adults to estimate repertoire size and the extent of clonotype sharing between individuals.

TCR CDR3 regions were amplified from genomic DNA by multiplex PCR using the deep immunoSEQ assay. Extracted genomic DNA from each cell subset was distributed evenly across all wells of several immunoSEQ 96-well plates, and each plate was treated as a replicate. For sorted subsets, each replicate PCR was loaded with 200 ng genomic DNA, equivalent to some 31,000 T cell genomes. Purified libraries were quantified with a Qubit 3.0 fluorometer, sized on a Bioanalyzer 2100, and re-quantified with the KAPA Library Quantification kit. Every immunoSEQ 96-well plate was sequenced on a separate single-read 150-cycle Illumina NextSeq 550 flow cell. The authors' analysis ran thus. Because only junctional sequences without quality scores were contained in the immunoSEQ output, filtering matching that applied to full-length reads could not be performed. Sequences were annotated with PyIR, a Python wrapper for IgBLAST v1.9, using IMGT germline references to assign V/J genes and CDR3. Any read was removed if the V/J assignment was weak (E-value above 1e-6), the CDR3 was missing, or the read contained stop codons, out-of-frame junctions, or ambiguous translated residues. V3J clonotypes were defined as sequences sharing the same inferred V gene, J gene, and CDR3 amino acid sequence. Percentage overlap between repertoires was calculated by dividing the number of shared unique clonotypes by the size of the smaller repertoire. RTK rarefaction, the Chao1 estimator, and Recon v2.1 estimates of unobserved clonotypes were used to assess repertoire richness. Generation probabilities were computed with OLGA for all TCRbeta clonotypes obtained by the gDNA method from several donors. TCRdb limited this immuneACCESS table to in-frame rearrangements with V and J called. A share of clones is missing; checked studies link under half to unresolved V genes, and the rest is unexplained. That table furnishes V, J and clone size, whereas the DNA furnished D and trimming. Recorded for this sample are 2 million to 2.5 million clones; approximately 95% of them occurred a single time. The ten largest clones add up to more than 0.95% of the sample.

CD8 naive samples consisted of CD45RO-negative cells that were positively selected for CCR7, yielding a CD45RA+CCR7+ population without TemRA cells. The donors were healthy, HIV-negative adults who had no recently reported acute infections or vaccinations. All donors were Caucasian adults living in Nashville, Tennessee, USA. Blood was obtained by leukapheresis, after which PBMCs were separated by Ficoll-Histopaque density gradient centrifugation and cryopreserved in liquid nitrogen vapor phase. Purity and quantity of every magnetically sorted T cell population were checked by analytical flow cytometry. Genomic DNA was isolated from every sorted fraction and measured by UV absorbance on a Nanodrop 2000c. The full study reports these points: Rarefaction of sorted-subset datasets indicated incomplete sequencing despite the large sequencing depth. Because the study included only a small number of donors, the genetic and exposure-history diversity represented was limited. When a handful of donors were compared, the shared fraction of clonotypes was about 5% for naive CD4, about 4% for naive CD8, 2.3% for memory CD4, and about 0.36% for memory CD8. Pairwise subsampling led to the expectation that sequencing depth would affect the degree of clonotype sharing among donors. Sampling was limited to blood, and TCR repertoires in tissue likely differ from TCR repertoires in blood. Higher generation probabilities were observed for clonotypes shared by all four sorted-subset donors than for non-shared clonotypes. Naive subsets generally had larger estimated clonotype richness than memory subsets did.

Recombination connected TRBV27 to TRBJ2-7; the D gene is perhaps TRBD2, from 6 matching bases. The sample was naive CD8+ T cells sorted from blood. The cell subset or site label, as the study defines it: CD45RA+CCR7+. This receptor was identified in a man aged 18 to 29 in good health. CDR3 region: CASTPSAGTRSYEQYF. At the DNA level, the sequence is TGTGCCAGCACCCCGAGCGCCGGGACTCGTTCCTACGAGCAGTACTTC.